This TCR beta chain stems from a study of T cell repertoires in cytomegalovirus infection. On the study more broadly: It was the public TCR beta signatures that indicated both CMV infection and matching HLA type.

The CDR3 spans 15 residues. V was cut by 7 bases and J by 0 bases, with 14 bases left in between. Germline V gene data show CDR1 as SGDLS and CDR2 as YYNGEE. Findings of the study overall: CMV-specific TCR beta clonotypes restricted by HLA-C dominated the ex vivo response. CMV carriers with the relevant HLA were identified by cumulative public TCR beta family frequency.

Concerning this clonotype: Its antigen is unknown.

TCRdb called the reads again in MiXCR, with one record for every CDR3 protein. The sample lists 350,000 to 450,000 distinct CDR3 sequences, about a sixth occurring once. What was sequenced was PBMCs. The chain links TRBV9 to TRBJ1-3; D gene uncertain. The source is a human donor in good health (CMV status not recorded). Some clones in this sample may be carry-over from other donors' samples. The CDR3 reads CASGGPPGSGNTIYF. The CDR3 nucleotides are TGTGCCAGCGGCGGACCTCCGGGCTCTGGAAACACCATATATTTT.